The source of this T cell receptor beta chain is a study of CD8+ T cells in alopecia areata. The CDR3 loop spans 16 amino acids. Looked up from germline, CDR1 is MGHRA and CDR2 is YSYEKL. Trimming cost V 2 bases and J 0 bases; bases outside gene matches: 3. RNA was isolated and reverse transcribed to cDNA, the sequencing template. Here immunoSEQ multiplex PCR was the method, and the copy in TCRdb shows in-frame clones only, minus some. This repertoire shows hundreds of thousands of clones, 67% found once; its top ten account for under 1.5%. The chain is built from TRBV4-1 and TRBJ2-7, with 11 nucleotides matching TRBD1. Sequenced here: CD4+ T cells sorted from blood, sampled at week 0. The source of this sequence is a human donor with alopecia areata. This CDR3 is CASSQQGTGGSYEQYF. In nucleotides, the CDR3 is TGCGCCAGCAGCCAACAGGGGACAGGGGGCTCCTACGAGCAGTACTTC.